These 17 T cell receptor beta chains were sequenced from one sample in a study of immune characteristics of hereditary and idiopathic chronic pancreatitis. Clones were read by immunoSEQ multiplex PCR, and TCRdb kept only the in-frame ones, dropping some. Counted here are about 13,000 clones, about 70% occurring once; the ten biggest clones make up over 12%. The pancreas tissue came from patients undergoing total pancreatectomy with islet autotransplantation. Input material: pancreas tissue with hereditary chronic pancreatitis. The receptors come from a human donor with chronic pancreatitis.

V and J are TRBV3-1 (or the pseudogene TRBV3-2) and TRBJ1-6, with D perhaps matching TRBD1 (5 bases). V was cut by 0 bases and J by 9 bases, with 18 bases left in between. CDR1 is LGHDT and CDR2 is YNNKEL in the germline V gene (reference sequence). This CDR3 spans 17 amino acids. The CDR3 sequence is CASSQDLAAGLFSPLHF. CDR3 sequence (DNA): TGTGCCAGCAGCCAAGATCTAGCGGCAGGGTTGTTTTCACCCCTCCACTTT.

The chain has TRBV4-1 and TRBJ2-3; 11 bases match TRBD2. V shed 2 bases and J 4 bases; nucleotides not matched to a gene: 8. The CDR3 consists of 17 residues. The V gene's germline CDR1 is MGHRA and CDR2 YSYEKL. In DNA form, the CDR3 reads TGCGCCAGCAGCCAATTAACCGGACTAGCGGGTTCAGATACGCAGTATTTT. Its translation: CASSQLTGLAGSDTQYF.

This clone was seen a few times. V and J are TRBV9 and TRBJ1-2, with 7 bases lining up with TRBD1. This CDR3 comprises 15 residues. After removal of 4 bases from V and 6 bases from J, the junction contained 12 bases not matched to a gene. Per germline, CDR1 SGDLS and CDR2 YYNGEE. CDR3 in DNA: TGTGCCAGCAGCCCAACCCAGGGGGTCTCGAATGGCTACACCTTC. Protein sequence: CASSPTQGVSNGYTF.

V gene TRBV6-6 combines with J gene TRBJ2-3; D gene uncertain. The CDR3 spans 14 residues. The V and J ends lost 2 bases and 0 bases respectively, with 6 bases between them. CDR1 and CDR2 (germline): MNHNY, SVGAGI (reference sequence). The CDR3 sequence is CASSYLQSTDTQYF. The CDR3 DNA reads as TGTGCCAGCAGTTACCTGCAGAGCACAGATACGCAGTATTTT.

The genes are TRBV28 and TRBJ2-7; TRBD2 agrees at 11 bases. In germline, CDR1 is MDHEN, CDR2 SYDVKM. CDR3 length equals 17 residues. V lost 3 bases and J lost 3; bases outside the gene matches: 10. The CDR3 DNA sequence: TGTGCCAGCAGTTTGCAAACTACTAGCGGGAGTATCTACGAGCAGTACTTC. Its translation: CASSLQTTSGSIYEQYF.

The chain carries TRBV28 and TRBJ1-5; no clear D gene. The CDR3 is 15 residues long. Trimming took off 5 bases at V and 0 bases at J, with 11 bases between the two ends. Germline lookup yields CDR1 MDHEN and CDR2 SYDVKM. As DNA, the CDR3 is TGTGCCAGCAGTCATCAGGCTTTTAGCAATCAGCCCCAGCATTTT. It translates to CASSHQAFSNQPQHF.

There are a few counts of this clone. The chain joins TRBV5-5 to TRBJ2-7, with 7 bases aligning to TRBD1. After removal of 6 bases from V and 2 bases from J, the junction contained 8 bases not matched to a gene. The length of the CDR3 is 14 residues. Germline CDR1 SGHKS, CDR2 YYEKEE (reference sequence). The CDR3 DNA sequence: TGTGCCAGCACCACGCAAGGACAGGCCTACGAGCAGTACTTC. It translates to CASTTQGQAYEQYF.

This chain uses TRBV9 with TRBJ2-3; 10 bases align to TRBD2. This CDR3 has 17 amino acids. CDR1 SGDLS and CDR2 YYNGEE come from the germline V gene. V trimming: 1 base; J trimming: 3 bases; junction bases outside the gene matches: 8. CDR3 in DNA: TGTGCCAGCAGCGTATTATCTAGCGGGAGCGGGACAGATACGCAGTATTTT. Translating gives CASSVLSSGSGTDTQYF.

In DNA form, the CDR3 reads TGTGCCAGTAGTAACCGACAGGGGGCGCATGGGGAGCTGTTTTTT. This translates into CASSNRQGAHGELFF. The J gene is TRBJ2-2, the V gene TRBV19, with TRBD1 matching 10 bases. In germline, CDR1 is LNHDA, CDR2 SQIVND (reference sequence). This CDR3 spans 15 amino acids. With V trimmed by 4 bases and J by 8 bases, 7 bases remained unmatched.

This chain links TRBV7-2 with TRBJ2-6; TRBD1 aligns across 10 bases. The V gene end was trimmed by 2 bases and the J gene end by 0 bases; junction bases not matched to a gene: 4. Germline V gives CDR1 SGHTA, CDR2 FQGNSA. This CDR3 spans 18 amino acids. This CDR3 is CASSLSGQGSSGANVLTF. CDR3 coding DNA: TGTGCCAGCAGCTTATCGGGACAGGGGAGCTCTGGGGCCAACGTCCTGACTTTC.

This sequence joins TRBV10-3 and TRBJ1-1; D is undetermined. The length of the CDR3 is 14 residues. V lost 5 bases and J lost 5, with 15 bases in between. The germline V gene has CDR1 ENHRY and CDR2 SYGVKD. The CDR3 sequence is CAISMEGRETEAFF. In nucleotides, the CDR3 is TGTGCCATCAGTATGGAGGGAAGGGAGACTGAAGCTTTCTTT.

V usage is TRBV7-2 and J usage is TRBJ1-6, with 7 bases fitting TRBD1. The length of the CDR3 is 15 residues. Trimming cost V 5 bases and J 7 bases; bases outside gene matches: 8. Germline assignment: CDR1 SGHTA and CDR2 FQGNSA. The CDR3 region has the DNA TGTGCCAGCAGCCCTTCGGGACAGATGAATTCACCCCTCCACTTT. Translating it yields CASSPSGQMNSPLHF.

The chain employs TRBV12-3 or TRBV12-4 and TRBJ2-5; no reliable D call. The CDR3 loop spans 13 amino acids. V shed 5 bases and J shed 3 bases, with 10 bases lying between them. The CDR3: CASSHNWEETQYF. DNA for the CDR3: TGTGCCAGCAGTCATAACTGGGAAGAGACCCAGTACTTC.

In its sample, this clone was seen once. This chain connects TRBV5-1 to TRBJ2-7, with a weak D call TRBD2 (6 bases). V was clipped by 1 base and J by 0 bases, with 11 bases between them. Germline assignment: CDR1 SGHRS and CDR2 YFSETQ. The CDR3 consists of 15 residues. The CDR3 loop reads CASSLSPGSSYEQYF. DNA for the CDR3: TGCGCCAGCAGCTTGTCCCCCGGGAGCTCCTACGAGCAGTACTTC.

This clone has a single count. The chain is built from TRBV18 and TRBJ2-5; TRBD1 is a possible D gene (6 bases). V was pared by 2 bases and J by 5 bases, with 9 bases between. Germline V gene lookup returns CDR1 KGHSH and CDR2 LQKENI. The CDR3 covers 13 residues. CDR3 amino acids: CASSPGQGETQYF. In nucleotides, the CDR3 is TGTGCCAGCTCACCAGGGCAGGGGGAGACCCAGTACTTC.

The chain recombines TRBV2 with TRBJ2-1; D is perhaps TRBD2 (6 bases). The germline gives CDR1 SNHLY, CDR2 FYNNEI. Trimming pared 4 bases from V and 15 bases from J, leaving 22 bases between. The CDR3 is 14 amino acids. The CDR3 protein is CASSARTTFSERFF. The CDR3 region has the DNA TGTGCCAGCAGTGCCAGGACTACCTTTTCGGAAAGGTTCTTC.

This sequence joins TRBV21-1 and TRBJ1-2; the D segment call TRBD1 is taken from the table without a DNA check. TRBV21-1 is a recognized pseudogene. The CDR3 runs to 13 residues. In DNA form, the CDR3 reads TGTGCCAGCAGCAGTCAGGGGGCTCAAGGCTACACCTTC. It encodes CASSSQGAQGYTF.